These 7 T cell receptor beta chains share one sample of origin, sequenced in a study of response to subunit inactivated influenza vaccine. TCRdb re-called the RT-PCR reads with MiXCR, one entry per CDR3 protein. The profile covers under 800,000 distinct CDR3 sequences, with approximately 15% appearing a single time and around 7% taken by the ten largest. Sequences were derived from PBMCs from blood, sampled approximately 15 days before vaccination. All receptors come from a man aged 45-65 years who received an inactivated influenza vaccine.

The sample holds a few counts of this clonotype. The V and J genes are TRBV7-2 and TRBJ1-1, with D hard to call. The CDR3 contains 12 residues. Deletions cut 4 bases from V and 11 bases from J, with 14 bases between. CDR1 is SGHTA and CDR2 is FQGNSA in the germline V gene. The CDR3 DNA sequence: TGTGCCAGCAGCTCTAGCCCGAAACGGGCTTTCTTT. It translates to CASSSSPKRAFF. The complete variable domain, with remaining parts taken from reference TRBV7-2 and TRBJ1-1, reads GAGVSQSPSNKVTEKGKDVELRCDPISGHTALYWYRQSLGQGLEFLIYFQGNSAPDKSGLPSDRFSAERTGGSVSTLTIQRTQQEDSAVYLCASSSSPKRAFFGQGTRLTVV.

This clonotype appeared a few times. Germline is not matched at one junction end, which may reflect a read error. The gene calls are TRBV4-1 and TRBJ2-5; D is ambiguous. Germline V gene data show CDR1 as MGHRA and CDR2 as YSYEKL. CDR3 size: 14 residues. The CDR3: CASNQEGGQETQYF. In DNA form, the CDR3 reads TGCGCCAGCAACCAAGAAGGCGGACAAGAGACCCAGTACTTC.

V gene TRBV6-1 combines with J gene TRBJ2-2; D remains ambiguous. Germline V lookup: CDR1 MNHNS, CDR2 SASEGT. This CDR3 has 13 residues. Trimming left V 5 bases short and J 4 bases short, with 8 bases between. The CDR3, as DNA: TGTGCCAGCAGTCCGATTCTCACCGGGGAGCTGTTTTTT. The encoded protein is CASSPILTGELFF.

This chain connects TRBV27 to TRBJ2-1; 13 positions match TRBD2. This CDR3 contains 16 residues. The ends lost 4 bases at V and 4 bases at J; junction bases unmatched: 4. The germline V gene encodes CDR1 MNHEY and CDR2 SMNVEV (reference sequence). CDR3 protein: CASSSGTSGKYNEQFF. The DNA for the CDR3 is TGTGCCAGCAGTTCAGGGACTAGCGGGAAGTACAATGAGCAGTTCTTC.

The chain employs TRBV19 and TRBJ2-7; tentatively, D is TRBD1 (5 bases). Per germline, CDR1 LNHDA and CDR2 SQIVND (reference sequence). Trimming took 3 bases from V and 0 from J, leaving 12 bases between them. The CDR3 is 15 residues long. CDR3 coding DNA: TGTGCCAGTAGTATGGGGCAGGGCAGCTCCTACGAGCAGTACTTC. Amino acid sequence: CASSMGQGSSYEQYF.

This clonotype was observed many times. The rearrangement joins TRBV20-1 to TRBJ1-2; unclear D gene. The CDR3 consists of 12 residues. V was cut by 3 bases and J by 2 bases, with 7 bases left in between. Germline-derived CDR1 and CDR2 are DFQATT and SNEGSKA (reference sequence). CDR3 nucleotide sequence: TGCAGTGCTAGCGAGTTGAACTATGGCTACACCTTC. Its protein is CSASELNYGYTF.

This clonotype was recorded a few times. V usage is TRBV10-1 and J usage is TRBJ2-1, with D possibly being TRBD1 or TRBD2 (6 bases each). The CDR3 has 14 amino acids. V shed 2 bases and J shed 9 bases, with 14 bases lying between them. Per germline, CDR1 WNHNN and CDR2 SYGVQD (reference sequence). CDR3 region: CASSEVGGRVEQFF. CDR3 coding DNA: TGCGCCAGCAGTGAGGTGGGGGGCCGGGTTGAGCAGTTCTTC.